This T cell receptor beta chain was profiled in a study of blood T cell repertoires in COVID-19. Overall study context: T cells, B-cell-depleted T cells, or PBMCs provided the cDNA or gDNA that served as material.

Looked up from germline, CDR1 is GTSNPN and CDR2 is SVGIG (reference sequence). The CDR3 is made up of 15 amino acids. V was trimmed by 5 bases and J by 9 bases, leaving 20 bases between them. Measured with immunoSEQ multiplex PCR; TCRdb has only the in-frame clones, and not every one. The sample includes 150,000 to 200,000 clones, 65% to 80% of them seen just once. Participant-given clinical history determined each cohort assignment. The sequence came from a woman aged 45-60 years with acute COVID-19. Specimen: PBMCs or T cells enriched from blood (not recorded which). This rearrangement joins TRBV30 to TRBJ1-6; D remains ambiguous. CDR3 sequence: CAWGVRPEGGSPLHF. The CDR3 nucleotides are TGTGCCTGGGGGGTCCGTCCCGAGGGTGGTTCACCCCTCCACTTT. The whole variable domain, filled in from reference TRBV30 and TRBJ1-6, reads SQTIHQWPATLVQPVGSPLSLECTVEGTSNPNLYWYRQAAGRGLQLLFYSVGIGQISSEVPQNLSASRPQDRQFILSSKKLLLSDSGFYLCAWGVRPEGGSPLHFGNGTRLTVT.